Given below is one TCR beta chain in context. This clonotype came up many times. No antigen is known for it. One base away there is no much larger clone; base qualities are not given. The data are from a study of T cells in Graves' hyperthyroidism and ophthalmopathy (dated by TCRdb to about 2019). Background on the whole study: Peripheral blood was sampled at the time of initial diagnosis, prior to any treatment. The study also compared thyroid tissue and blood T-cell repertoires from about six Graves' hyperthyroidism patients. The 75 to 100 discovery patients were divided at random into training and test sets in a 7:3 ratio. The paper describes TCR Vbeta CDR3 sequencing of around 140 peripheral blood samples, made up of roughly 45 ophthalmopathy patients, 70 to 75 hyperthyroidism patients and some 17 progressor patients. TCR V-J signatures able to tell the groups apart were searched for in a discovery cohort of 90 to 100 patients, of whom approximately 40 had Graves' ophthalmopathy and about 60 had stable Graves' hyperthyroidism. An independent validation cohort of around 20 hyperthyroidism patients and approximately 17 patients who later progressed to ophthalmopathy tested prospective prediction of ophthalmopathy. After sampling, hyperthyroidism patients received methimazole starting at 30 mg daily, and ophthalmopathy patients received high-dose intravenous methylprednisolone.

TCR beta CDR3 regions were amplified from RNA transcripts. The TCR CDR3 was subjected to a first round of RT-PCR using the HTBI primer set and the Qiagen OneStep RT-PCR kit. The libraries were constructed in a second round of multiplex PCR and then size-selected and purified. Paired-end sequencing of the libraries was performed with 100 bp reads on an Illumina HiSeq2000. In the source study's methods: Raw data were processed with SOAPnuke, discarding reads with adapters, uncalled bases, mean Phred below 15, or no exact constant-primer or identifier match. High-quality paired reads were merged with COPE v1.2.5, and unique nucleotide sequences were defined as clonotypes. MiTCR v1.1 was used to align the clonotypes against IMGT TRBV, TRBD and TRBJ reference segments. The analysis included only V-J combinations with a frequency above 0.0001, which together covered 99% to 99.2% of the repertoires. A TCS score was defined as the ratio of F50 (clonal expansion) to E x V (chaos), with BLOSUM62-based TCRdist applied between CDR3 peptides within each V-J. Welch's t-statistics and random forest reduced roughly 540 V-J features to 10 to 15, which were used in a naive Bayes classifier (R e1071). Clones were called with MiXCR by TCRdb after fastp trimmed the public reads at Q25, and only in-frame beta chains were retained. Merged by CDR3 protein, the rows form single entries marked with the most common genes and DNA. TCRdb's processing, not the study's, gives the V and J calls here. The sample table lists around 500,000 distinct CDR3 sequences, about 14% of them with a count of one. Approximately 15% of the sample lies in the top ten.

Stable Graves' hyperthyroidism was defined as no progression to ophthalmopathy during 18 months of follow-up. Hyperthyroidism patients were newly diagnosed, had a disease duration of under 2 months, and were aged 18 to 65 years. The study excluded patients with uncontrolled infections, other autoimmune diseases, pregnancy or lactation. Diagnoses were based on clinical symptoms, serum thyroxine and TRAb, thyroid ultrasound and orbital computed tomography. PBMCs were isolated from around 10 ml of fresh peripheral blood by Ficoll-Paque density gradient centrifugation. Total RNA was extracted using Trizol reagent, and RNA quality was assessed on an Agilent 2100 Bioanalyzer. Trimming takes 5 bases from V and 1 base from J, and the germline ends sit 11 bases apart. Spanning cysteine to phenylalanine, the CDR3 consists of 14 amino acids. Of the read, only the CDR3 DNA is kept; its 42 bases are in frame from base 1. CDR1 is given as KGHDR and CDR2 as SFDVKD, both from the germline V gene.

General study outcomes and caveats: Most expanded thyroid clonotypes (frequency above 0.001) were also found in blood, which suggests that blood repertoires may mirror thyroid immune responses. A 13 V-J signature model separated ophthalmopathy from stable hyperthyroidism, with 87.88% sensitivity and approximately 81% specificity in cross-validation and 80%/75% in testing. In validation, progression to ophthalmopathy was predicted by the model with nearly 71% sensitivity and under 85% specificity, a median of 6.5 months before onset. Sample size was not statistically predetermined, and investigators were not blinded to group allocation.

The chain joins TRBV24-1 to TRBJ2-7, with TRBD1 as a weak D call on 6 bases. Material for sequencing was blood. This sequence was found in a woman in her 40s with Graves' hyperthyroidism. The DNA sequence reads TGTGCCACCAGTGCCCAAGGGGGATCCTACGAGCAGTACTTC. Translated, it reads CATSAQGGSYEQYF.